This entry is about one TCR beta chain. The antigen this receptor binds is unknown. Nothing much larger sits one base from this clone, and base qualities are not available. TCRbeta CDR3 regions were amplified from genomic DNA using the immunoSEQ Assay, a bias-controlled multiplex PCR. As for the authors' bioinformatics: The number of nucleated cells in each sample was estimated from the amplification of reference gene primers within the assay. To quantify the absolute abundance of each unique TCRbeta CDR3 rearrangement, sequence reads were collapsed and filtered. Productive Simpson clonality was computed per sample as the square root of Simpson's diversity index over productive rearrangements. TCRdb provides this immuneACCESS table in a form limited to in-frame rearrangements. Some clones are lacking; in checked studies, under half of them reflect an unresolved V gene, and why the rest are absent is not known. Clone size and the V and J calls come from that table; the DNA yielded D and trimming. Here the sample has 390,000 or so clones; roughly four fifths occur a single time. Approximately 5.4% of the sample is in the top ten clones.

Participants in the prospective study were aged 18 to 89 years, lived in about two dozen United States geographic areas, and enrolled through a virtual design. Cohort assignment in the prospective study relied on participant-reported clinical history from a screening survey and a study questionnaire. For ImmuneRACE Cohort 3, a participant was defined as recovered based on two consecutive negative NP/OP PCR tests, clearance by a healthcare professional, or resolution of symptoms. Each participant in the prospective study had whole blood, serum and a nasopharyngeal or oropharyngeal swab collected by mobile phlebotomists. Over a 2-month period, participants in the prospective study had the option of providing additional blood draws and questionnaires. Before DNA extraction, prospective study blood samples were shipped either frozen or at room temperature. This sample is part of a study of blood T cell repertoires in COVID-19 (dated by TCRdb to the early 2020s). Regarding the complete study: Samples from collaborators originated in the United States, Italy and Spain and spanned both the acute and convalescent phases of COVID-19. The material from the prospective study consisted of cDNA or gDNA derived from T cells, B-cell-depleted T cells, or PBMCs. Subjects who had been exposed to COVID-19, were actively infected with it, or had recovered from it provided the deeply sampled blood TCRbeta repertoires that made up the dataset. The repertoires were released in a freely available public database meant as a resource for research on the immune response to SARS-CoV-2. Samples were obtained from the ongoing ImmuneRACE study (first 160 participants) and from roughly 1,300 subjects provided by 6 global collaborators. The sample metadata nearly always contained a de-identified subject ID, COVID-19 status, age in years and sex. Where available, HLA class I and class II types were taken from metadata supplied by the sample provider and were not determined by assay-based typing.

What the research found in general, with its limitations: Clinical and demographic metadata were provided uncurated, with the amount varying by source and participant.

From the germline V gene, CDR1 is ENHRY and CDR2 is SYGVKD. V and J are trimmed by 3 bases and 4 bases, and the gene matches miss 6 bases of the junction. Including cysteine and phenylalanine, the CDR3 has 15 amino acids. The only DNA kept is the CDR3, 45 bases in frame from the first base. This clonotype was sampled from a woman aged 45-60 years who had recovered from COVID-19. This sequence uses TRBV10-3 and TRBJ2-3; 8 of the junction bases match TRBD2. The sequenced material came from PBMCs or T cells enriched from blood (not recorded which). The CDR3 corresponds to CAISDGIAGSDTQYF. Read as DNA, the sequence is TGTGCCATCAGTGACGGGATAGCGGGATCAGATACGCAGTATTTT.